This record concerns one TCR beta chain sequence. Its antigen is unidentified. Other DNA sequences in this specimen translate into the identical CDR3. Germline-derived CDR1 and CDR2 are LGHDT and YNNKEL (reference sequence). The CDR3 totals 14 residues. Deletions cut 3 bases from V and 2 bases from J, with 8 bases between. Treatment defined: about 20 received Ad26.COV2.S at low or high dose, single or two shots; several received placebo; per-sample allocation not given. At day 63 after the first vaccine or placebo injection, samples were drawn. An 18-55-year-old adult in Boston served as donor. This sample is part of a study of Ad26.COV2.S vaccination and SARS-CoV-2 variants. The study's findings and limits: Analytic work on TCR breadth and depth might have understated the full extent of total T cell responses.

TCRdb keeps only in-frame clones here, not all; method: immunoSEQ multiplex PCR. The table shows roughly 700,000 clones, with around 90% occurring only once. This material consisted of peripheral blood, taken in a trial of Ad26.COV2.S vaccine versus placebo. The chain employs TRBV3-1 (or the pseudogene TRBV3-2) and TRBJ1-5; maybe TRBD1 (5 bases). The source of this sequence is a person aged 18 to 65 who received the Ad26.COV2.S COVID-19 vaccine or a placebo. The CDR3 bases are TGTGCCAGCAGCCACTGGGGCGGCAATCAGCCCCAGCATTTT. This encodes CASSHWGGNQPQHF.